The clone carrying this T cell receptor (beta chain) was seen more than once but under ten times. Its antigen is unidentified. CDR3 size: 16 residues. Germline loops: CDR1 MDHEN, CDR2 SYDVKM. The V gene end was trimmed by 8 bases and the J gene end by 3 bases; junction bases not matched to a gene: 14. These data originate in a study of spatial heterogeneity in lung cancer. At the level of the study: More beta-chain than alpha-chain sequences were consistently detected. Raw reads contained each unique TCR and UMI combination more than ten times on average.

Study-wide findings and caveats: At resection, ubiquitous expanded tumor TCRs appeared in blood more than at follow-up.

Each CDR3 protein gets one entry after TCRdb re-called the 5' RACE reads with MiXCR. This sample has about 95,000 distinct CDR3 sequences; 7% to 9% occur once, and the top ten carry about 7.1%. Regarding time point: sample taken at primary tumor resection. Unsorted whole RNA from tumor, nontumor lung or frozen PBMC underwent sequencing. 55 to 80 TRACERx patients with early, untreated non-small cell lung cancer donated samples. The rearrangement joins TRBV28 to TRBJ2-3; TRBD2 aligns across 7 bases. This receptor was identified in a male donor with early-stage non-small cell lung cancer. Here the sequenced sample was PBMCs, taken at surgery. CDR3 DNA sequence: TGTGCCAGCCGGACTCTTGGCGGGAGCGAAACAGATACGCAGTATTTT. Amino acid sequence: CASRTLGGSETDTQYF.